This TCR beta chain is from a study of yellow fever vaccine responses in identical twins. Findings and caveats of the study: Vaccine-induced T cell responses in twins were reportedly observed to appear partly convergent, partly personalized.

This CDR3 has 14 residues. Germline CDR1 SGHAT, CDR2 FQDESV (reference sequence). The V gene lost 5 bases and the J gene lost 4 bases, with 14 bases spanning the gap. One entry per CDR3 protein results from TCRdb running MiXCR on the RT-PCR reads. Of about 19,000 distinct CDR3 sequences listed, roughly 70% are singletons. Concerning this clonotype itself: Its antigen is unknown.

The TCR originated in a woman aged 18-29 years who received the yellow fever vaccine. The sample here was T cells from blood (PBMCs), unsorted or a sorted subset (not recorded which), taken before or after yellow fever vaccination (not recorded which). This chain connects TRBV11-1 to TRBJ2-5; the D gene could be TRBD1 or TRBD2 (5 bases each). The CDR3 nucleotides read TGTGCCAGCAGCCCGCCCGTGAGGGGAGAGACCCAGTACTTC. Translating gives CASSPPVRGETQYF.